This T cell receptor (beta chain) emerged from a study of technical replicates of blood from a handful of donors. Clones were sequenced by immunoSEQ multiplex PCR, and TCRdb holds only the in-frame ones, with some missing. The sample carries over 55,000 clones, 75% to 90% recorded once. Source material: PBMCs. The source is a human donor in good health. Some clones in this sample may be carry-over from other donors' samples.

In DNA, the CDR3 is TGTGCCAGCAGCTGGGGGGGCACAGATACGCAGTATTTT. This encodes CASSWGGTDTQYF. The gene calls are TRBV7-8 and TRBJ2-3; D possibly corresponds to TRBD2 (6 bases). CDR1 and CDR2 (germline): SGHVS, FQNEAQ. The CDR3 has 13 amino acids. V was clipped by 4 bases and J by 1 base, with 6 bases between them.